A few counts support the clone carrying this T cell receptor beta chain. The antigen is undetermined. This specimen comes from a study of blood T cells in healthy people across ages. Study-level points and caveats: Older individuals had lower TCR beta diversity per million T cells (the decline was roughly linear). More naive CD4+ cells and higher diversity marked long-lived donors relative to aged donors.

The CDR3 is 15 residues long. V lost 6 bases and J lost 3, with 18 bases in between. Germline CDR1 is SGHAT and CDR2 is FQNNGV. A J-beta primer mix and a sample-barcoded 5' primer were used in a second PCR of roughly 7 to 12 cycles. Through a template-switch adaptor with 12 random nucleotides, each cDNA molecule received a tag. TCRdb reprocessed the 5' RACE reads with MiXCR, giving one entry per CDR3 protein. This table holds some 1 million distinct CDR3 sequences, 40% to 50% found once. The specimen sequenced was blood. The sequence came from a woman aged 60-70 years in good health. The gene calls are TRBV11-2 and TRBJ2-7; D may correspond to TRBD1 or TRBD2 (5 bases each). In DNA form, the CDR3 reads TGTGCCAGCAGAACCACGTGGGGTGGGGGCTACGAGCAGTACTTC. This encodes CASRTTWGGGYEQYF.